The clone carrying this T cell receptor (beta chain) was detected ten times or more. Only in-frame clones appear in the TCRdb table, and some are missing; sequencing was by immunoSEQ multiplex PCR. The sample includes some 100,000 clones, 84% seen only once; the top ten take 15% to 20%. The data are from a study of blood T cell repertoires in COVID-19. The V gene's germline CDR1 is SGHRS and CDR2 YFSETQ. The CDR3 loop spans 16 amino acids. V lost 1 base to trimming and J lost 7 bases; unmatched junction nucleotides: 9. Sequencing used peripheral blood. This chain uses TRBV5-1 with TRBJ1-4; 8 bases align to TRBD1. The clonotype was recovered from a woman aged 60 to 75 with acute or convalescent COVID-19. For the CDR3, the DNA is TGCGCCAGCAGCTTGACAACAGGGGGAACAGCTGAAAAACTGTTTTTT. Translated, it gives CASSLTTGGTAEKLFF.